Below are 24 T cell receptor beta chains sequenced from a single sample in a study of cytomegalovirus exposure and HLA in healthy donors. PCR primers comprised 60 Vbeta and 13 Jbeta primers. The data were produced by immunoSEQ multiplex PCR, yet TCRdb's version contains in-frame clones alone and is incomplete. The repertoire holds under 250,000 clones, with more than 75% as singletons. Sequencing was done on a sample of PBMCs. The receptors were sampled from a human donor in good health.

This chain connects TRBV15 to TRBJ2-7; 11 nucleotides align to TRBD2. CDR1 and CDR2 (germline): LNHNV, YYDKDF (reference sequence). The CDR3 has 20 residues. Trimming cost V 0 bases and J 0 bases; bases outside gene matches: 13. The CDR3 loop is CATSRETGTSGSTSSYEQYF. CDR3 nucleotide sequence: TGTGCCACCAGCAGAGAAACCGGGACTAGCGGTAGTACAAGCTCCTACGAGCAGTACTTC.

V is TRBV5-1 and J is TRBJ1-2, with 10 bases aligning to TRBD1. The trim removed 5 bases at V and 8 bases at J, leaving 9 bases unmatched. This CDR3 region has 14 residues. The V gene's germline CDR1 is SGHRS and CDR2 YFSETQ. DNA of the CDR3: TGCGCCAGCAGACTCGACAGGGGGCTTGGAGGCTACACCTTC. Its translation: CASRLDRGLGGYTF.

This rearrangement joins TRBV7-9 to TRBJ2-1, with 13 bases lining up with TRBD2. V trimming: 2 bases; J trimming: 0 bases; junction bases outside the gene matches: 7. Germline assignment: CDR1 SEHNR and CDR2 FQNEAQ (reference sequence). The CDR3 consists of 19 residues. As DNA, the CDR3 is TGTGCCAGCAGCTTATTTGGACTAGCGGGAGCCCGCTCCTACAATGAGCAGTTCTTC. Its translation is CASSLFGLAGARSYNEQFF. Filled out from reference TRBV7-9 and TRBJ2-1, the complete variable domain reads DTGVSQNPRHKITKRGQNVTFRCDPISEHNRLYWYRQTLGQGPEFLTYFQNEAQLEKSRLLSDRFSAERPKGSFSTLEIQRTEQGDSAMYLCASSLFGLAGARSYNEQFFGPGTRLTVL.

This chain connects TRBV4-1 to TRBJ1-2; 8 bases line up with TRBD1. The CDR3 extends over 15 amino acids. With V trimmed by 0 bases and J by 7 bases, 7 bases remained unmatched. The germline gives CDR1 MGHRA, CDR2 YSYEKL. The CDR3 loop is CASSQDPQGARGYTF. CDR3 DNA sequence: TGCGCCAGCAGCCAAGATCCCCAGGGGGCTCGTGGCTACACCTTC.

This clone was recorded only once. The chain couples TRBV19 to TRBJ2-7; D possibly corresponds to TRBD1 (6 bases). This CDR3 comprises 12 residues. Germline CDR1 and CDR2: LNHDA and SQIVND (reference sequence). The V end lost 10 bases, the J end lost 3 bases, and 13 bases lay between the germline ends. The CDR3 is CATRDTYYEQYF. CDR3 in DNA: TGTGCCACTCGGGACACCTACTACGAGCAGTACTTC.

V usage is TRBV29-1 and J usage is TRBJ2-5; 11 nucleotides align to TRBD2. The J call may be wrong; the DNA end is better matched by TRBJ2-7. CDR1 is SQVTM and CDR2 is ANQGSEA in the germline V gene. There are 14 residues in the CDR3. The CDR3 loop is CSVVTSGTSYEQYF. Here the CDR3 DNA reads TGCAGCGTGGTGACTAGCGGGACTTCCTACGAGCAGTACTTC.

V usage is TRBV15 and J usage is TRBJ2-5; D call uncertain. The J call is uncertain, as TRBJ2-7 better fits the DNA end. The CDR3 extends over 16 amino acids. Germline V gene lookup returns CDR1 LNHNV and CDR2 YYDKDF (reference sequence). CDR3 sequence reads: CATSTPVFKRPYEQYF. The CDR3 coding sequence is TGTGCCACCAGCACACCCGTTTTCAAGAGGCCCTACGAGCAGTACTTC.

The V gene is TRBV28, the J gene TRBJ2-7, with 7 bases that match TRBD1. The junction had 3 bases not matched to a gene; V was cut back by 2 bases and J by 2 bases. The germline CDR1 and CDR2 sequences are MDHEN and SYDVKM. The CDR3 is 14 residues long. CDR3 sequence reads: CASSLGQEPYEQYF. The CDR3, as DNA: TGTGCCAGCAGTTTAGGACAGGAGCCCTACGAGCAGTACTTC.

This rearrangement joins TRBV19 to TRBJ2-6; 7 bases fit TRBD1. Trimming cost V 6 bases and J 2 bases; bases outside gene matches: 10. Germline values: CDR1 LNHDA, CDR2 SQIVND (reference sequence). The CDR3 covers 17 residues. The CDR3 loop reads CASSNLLDRAGANVLTF. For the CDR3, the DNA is TGTGCCAGTAGCAACCTACTTGACAGGGCTGGGGCCAACGTCCTGACTTTC.

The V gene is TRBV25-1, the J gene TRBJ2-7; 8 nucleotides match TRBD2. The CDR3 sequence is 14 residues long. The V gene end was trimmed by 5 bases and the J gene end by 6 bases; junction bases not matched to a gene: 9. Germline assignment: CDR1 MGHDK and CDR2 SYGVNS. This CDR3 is CASSKSGGPTEQYF. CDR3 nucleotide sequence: TGTGCCAGCAGTAAGAGCGGGGGCCCTACCGAGCAGTACTTC.

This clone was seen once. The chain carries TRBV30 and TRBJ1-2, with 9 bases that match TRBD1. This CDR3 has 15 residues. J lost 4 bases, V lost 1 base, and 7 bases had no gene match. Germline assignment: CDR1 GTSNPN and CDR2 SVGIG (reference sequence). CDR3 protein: CAWSGYTGGPYGYTF. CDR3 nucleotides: TGTGCCTGGAGTGGATATACAGGGGGCCCCTATGGCTACACCTTC.

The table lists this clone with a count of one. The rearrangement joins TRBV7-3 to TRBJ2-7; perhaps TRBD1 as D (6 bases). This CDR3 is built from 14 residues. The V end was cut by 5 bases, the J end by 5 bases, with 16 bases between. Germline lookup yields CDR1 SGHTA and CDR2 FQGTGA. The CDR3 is CASSTTPDSHEQYF. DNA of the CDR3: TGTGCCAGCAGCACGACCCCGGACAGCCACGAGCAGTACTTC.

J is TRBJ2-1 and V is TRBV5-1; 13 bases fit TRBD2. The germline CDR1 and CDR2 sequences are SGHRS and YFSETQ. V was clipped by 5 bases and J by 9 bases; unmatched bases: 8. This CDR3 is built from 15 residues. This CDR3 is CASSSGTSGIGEQFF. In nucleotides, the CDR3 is TGCGCCAGCAGTTCGGGGACTAGCGGGATCGGTGAGCAGTTCTTC.

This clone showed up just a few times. CDR3 amino acids: CASNRDTPYEQYF. The CDR3 DNA reads TGTGCCAGCAATAGGGACACCCCCTACGAGCAGTACTTC. This chain links TRBV6-1 with TRBJ2-7, with D possibly matching TRBD1 (6 bases). This CDR3 comprises 13 residues. The V gene's germline CDR1 is MNHNS and CDR2 SASEGT. V dropped 7 bases and J dropped 2 bases, with 12 bases sitting between them.

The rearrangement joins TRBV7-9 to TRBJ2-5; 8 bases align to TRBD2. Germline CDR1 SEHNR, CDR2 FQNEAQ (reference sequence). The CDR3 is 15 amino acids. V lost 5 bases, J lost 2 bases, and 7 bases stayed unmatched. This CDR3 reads CASSPRIAGQETQYF. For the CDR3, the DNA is TGTGCCAGCAGCCCCCGTATAGCGGGACAAGAGACCCAGTACTTC.

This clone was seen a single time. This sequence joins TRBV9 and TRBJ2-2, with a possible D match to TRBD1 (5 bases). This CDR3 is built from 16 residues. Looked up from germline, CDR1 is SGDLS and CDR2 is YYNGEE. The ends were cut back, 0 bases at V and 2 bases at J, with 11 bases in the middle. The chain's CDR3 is CASSVATGANTGELFF. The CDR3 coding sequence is TGTGCCAGCAGCGTAGCAACAGGCGCCAACACCGGGGAGCTGTTTTTT.

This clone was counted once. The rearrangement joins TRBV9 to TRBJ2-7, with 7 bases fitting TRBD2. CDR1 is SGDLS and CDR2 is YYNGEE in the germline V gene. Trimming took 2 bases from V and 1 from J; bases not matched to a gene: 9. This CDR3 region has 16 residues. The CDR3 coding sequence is TGTGCCAGCAGCGTTCGGGGGGACTCAATGTCCTACGAGCAGTACTTC. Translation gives CASSVRGDSMSYEQYF.

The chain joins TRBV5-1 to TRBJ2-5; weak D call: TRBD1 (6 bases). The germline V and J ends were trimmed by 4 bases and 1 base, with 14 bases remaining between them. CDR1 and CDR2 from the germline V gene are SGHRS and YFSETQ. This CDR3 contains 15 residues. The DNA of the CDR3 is TGCGCCAGCAGCCCCCGGGACACACTCCAAGAGACCCAGTACTTC. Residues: CASSPRDTLQETQYF.

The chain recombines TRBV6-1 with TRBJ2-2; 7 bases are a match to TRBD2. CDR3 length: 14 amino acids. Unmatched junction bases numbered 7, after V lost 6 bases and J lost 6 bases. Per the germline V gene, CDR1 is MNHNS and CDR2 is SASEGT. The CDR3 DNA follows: TGTGCCAGCAGCCCTGGGAGGGCCCCCGGGGAGCTGTTTTTT. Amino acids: CASSPGRAPGELFF.

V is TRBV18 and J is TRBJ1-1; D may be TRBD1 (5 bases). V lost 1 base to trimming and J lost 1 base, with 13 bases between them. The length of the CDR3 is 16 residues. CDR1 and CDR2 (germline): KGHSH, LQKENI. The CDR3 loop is CASSPLQAQGNTEAFF. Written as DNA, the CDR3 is TGTGCCAGCTCACCACTTCAGGCCCAGGGGAACACTGAAGCTTTCTTT.

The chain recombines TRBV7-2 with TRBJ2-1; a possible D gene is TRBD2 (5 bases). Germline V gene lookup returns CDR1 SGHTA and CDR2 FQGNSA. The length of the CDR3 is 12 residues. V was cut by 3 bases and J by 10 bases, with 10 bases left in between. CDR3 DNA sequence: TGTGCCAGCAGCTTTGCCGGGAACGAGCAGTTCTTC. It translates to CASSFAGNEQFF.

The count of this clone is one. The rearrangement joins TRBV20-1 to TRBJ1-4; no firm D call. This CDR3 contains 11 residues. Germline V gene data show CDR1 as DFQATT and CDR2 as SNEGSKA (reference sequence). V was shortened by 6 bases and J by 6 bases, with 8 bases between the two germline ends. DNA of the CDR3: TGCAGTGCCGGGCGGGATGAAAAACTGTTTTTT. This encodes CSAGRDEKLFF.

This CDR3 reads CASSLGQDPIAFF. Here the CDR3 DNA reads TGCGCCAGCAGCCTCGGACAGGATCCGATAGCTTTCTTT. The gene calls are TRBV5-1 and TRBJ1-1; 7 positions match TRBD1. Germline-derived CDR1 and CDR2 are SGHRS and YFSETQ. J was trimmed by 10 bases and V by 4 bases; bases with no gene match: 10. This CDR3 is built from 13 residues.

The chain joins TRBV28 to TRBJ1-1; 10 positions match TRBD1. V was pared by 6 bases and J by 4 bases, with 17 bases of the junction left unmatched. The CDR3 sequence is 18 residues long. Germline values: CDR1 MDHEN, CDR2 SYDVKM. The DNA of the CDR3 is TGTGCCAGCAGCTTCACTCCCCTGACAGGGGGCCTGGGCACTGAAGCTTTCTTT. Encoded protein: CASSFTPLTGGLGTEAFF. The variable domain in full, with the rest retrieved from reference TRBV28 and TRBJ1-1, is DVKVTQSSRYLVKRTGEKVFLECVQDMDHENMFWYRQDPGLGLRLIYFSYDVKMKEKGDIPEGYSVSREKKERFSLILESASTNQTSMYLCASSFTPLTGGLGTEAFFGQGTRLTVV.